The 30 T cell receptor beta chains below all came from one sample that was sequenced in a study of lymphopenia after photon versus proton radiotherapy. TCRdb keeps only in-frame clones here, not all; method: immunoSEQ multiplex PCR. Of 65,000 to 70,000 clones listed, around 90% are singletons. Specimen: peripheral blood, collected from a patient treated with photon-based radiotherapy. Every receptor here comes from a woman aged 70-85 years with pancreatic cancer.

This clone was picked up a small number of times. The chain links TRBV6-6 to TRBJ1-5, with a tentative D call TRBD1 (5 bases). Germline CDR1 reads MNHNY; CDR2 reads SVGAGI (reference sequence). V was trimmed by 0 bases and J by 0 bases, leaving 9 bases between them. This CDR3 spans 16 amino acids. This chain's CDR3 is CASSYSVGTSNQPQHF. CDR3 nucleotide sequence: TGTGCCAGCAGTTACTCGGTGGGGACTAGCAATCAGCCCCAGCATTTT.

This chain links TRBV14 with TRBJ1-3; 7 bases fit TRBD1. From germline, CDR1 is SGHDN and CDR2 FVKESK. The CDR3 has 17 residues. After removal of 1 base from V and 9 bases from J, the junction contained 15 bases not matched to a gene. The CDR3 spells CASSQARGGAHSSTIYF. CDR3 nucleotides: TGTGCCAGCAGCCAAGCCAGGGGGGGGGCTCATTCGAGCACCATATATTTT.

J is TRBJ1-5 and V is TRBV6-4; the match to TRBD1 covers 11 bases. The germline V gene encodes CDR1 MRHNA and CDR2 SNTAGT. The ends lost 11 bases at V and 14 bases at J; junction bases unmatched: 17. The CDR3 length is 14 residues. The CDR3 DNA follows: TGTGCCGGAATTCGGGGACAGGGGGGTACAGGGGAGCATTTT. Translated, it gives CAGIRGQGGTGEHF.

CDR3 sequence: CASSYGEAYEQYF. CDR3 sequence (DNA): TGTGCCAGCAGTTACGGGGAGGCCTACGAGCAGTACTTC. The chain employs TRBV27 and TRBJ2-7; D may be TRBD2 (6 bases). The V gene's germline CDR1 is MNHEY and CDR2 SMNVEV (reference sequence). This CDR3 contains 13 residues. V was trimmed by 4 bases and J by 2 bases, leaving 9 bases between them.

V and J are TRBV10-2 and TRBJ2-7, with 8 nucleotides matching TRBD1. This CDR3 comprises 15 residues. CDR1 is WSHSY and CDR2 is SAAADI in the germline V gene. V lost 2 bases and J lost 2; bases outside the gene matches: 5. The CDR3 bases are TGCGCCAGCAGTGAGCGACAGGGGATGGCCTACGAGCAGTACTTC. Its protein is CASSERQGMAYEQYF.

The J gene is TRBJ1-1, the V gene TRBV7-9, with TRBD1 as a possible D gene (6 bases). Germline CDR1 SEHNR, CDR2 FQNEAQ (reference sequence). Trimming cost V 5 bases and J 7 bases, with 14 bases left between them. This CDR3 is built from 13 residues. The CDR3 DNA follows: TGTGCCAGCAGCCCCCCGGACAGCTATGAAGCTTTCTTT. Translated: CASSPPDSYEAFF. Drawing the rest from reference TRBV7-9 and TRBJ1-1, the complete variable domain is DTGVSQNPRHKITKRGQNVTFRCDPISEHNRLYWYRQTLGQGPEFLTYFQNEAQLEKSRLLSDRFSAERPKGSFSTLEIQRTEQGDSAMYLCASSPPDSYEAFFGQGTRLTVV.

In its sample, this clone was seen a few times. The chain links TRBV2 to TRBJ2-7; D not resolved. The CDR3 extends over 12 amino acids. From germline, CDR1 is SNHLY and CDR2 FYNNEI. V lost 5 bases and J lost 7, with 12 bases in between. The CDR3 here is CASSTQSREQYF. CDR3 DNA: TGTGCCAGCAGTACCCAGTCTAGGGAGCAGTACTTC. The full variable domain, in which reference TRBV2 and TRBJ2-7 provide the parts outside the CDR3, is EPEVTQTPSHQVTQMGQEVILRCVPISNHLYFYWYRQILGQKVEFLVSFYNNEISEKSEIFDDQFSVERPDGSNFTLKIRSTKLEDSAMYFCASSTQSREQYFGPGTRLTVT.

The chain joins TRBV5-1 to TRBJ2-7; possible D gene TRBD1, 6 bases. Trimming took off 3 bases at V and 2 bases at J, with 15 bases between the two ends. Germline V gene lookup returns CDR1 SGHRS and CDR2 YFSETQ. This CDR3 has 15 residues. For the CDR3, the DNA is TGCGCCAGCAGCTCGGACAGCGAGTTACCCTACGAGCAGTACTTC. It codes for CASSSDSELPYEQYF.

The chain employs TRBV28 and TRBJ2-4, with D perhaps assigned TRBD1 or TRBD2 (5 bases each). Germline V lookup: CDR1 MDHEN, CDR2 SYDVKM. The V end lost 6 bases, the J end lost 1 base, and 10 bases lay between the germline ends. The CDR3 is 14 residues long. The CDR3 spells CASSGARAKNIQYF. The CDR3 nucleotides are TGTGCCAGCAGCGGGGCGCGGGCCAAAAACATTCAGTACTTC.

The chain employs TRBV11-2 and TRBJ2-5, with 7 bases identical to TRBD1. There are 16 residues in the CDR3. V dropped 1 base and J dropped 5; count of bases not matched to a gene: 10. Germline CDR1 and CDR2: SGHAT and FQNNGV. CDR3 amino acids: CASSLAATGVRETQYF. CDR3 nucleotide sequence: TGTGCCAGCAGCTTAGCGGCTACAGGGGTGAGGGAGACCCAGTACTTC. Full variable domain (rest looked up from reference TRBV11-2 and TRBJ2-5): EAGVAQSPRYKIIEKRQSVAFWCNPISGHATLYWYQQILGQGPKLLIQFQNNGVVDDSQLPKDRFSAERLKGVDSTLKIQPAKLEDSAVYLCASSLAATGVRETQYFGPGTRLLVL.

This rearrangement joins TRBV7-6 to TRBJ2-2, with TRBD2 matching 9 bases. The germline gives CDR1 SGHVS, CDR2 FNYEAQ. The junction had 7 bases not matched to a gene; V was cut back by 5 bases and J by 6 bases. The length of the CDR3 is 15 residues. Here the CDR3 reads CASSGGGRAAGELFF. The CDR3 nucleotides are TGTGCCAGCAGCGGGGGCGGGAGGGCCGCCGGGGAGCTGTTTTTT.

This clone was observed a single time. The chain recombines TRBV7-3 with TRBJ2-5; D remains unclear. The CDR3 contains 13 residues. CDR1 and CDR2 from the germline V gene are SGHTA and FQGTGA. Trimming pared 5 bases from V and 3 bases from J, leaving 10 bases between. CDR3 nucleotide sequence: TGTGCCAGCAGCCACCGGACCGAAGAGACCCAGTACTTC. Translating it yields CASSHRTEETQYF.

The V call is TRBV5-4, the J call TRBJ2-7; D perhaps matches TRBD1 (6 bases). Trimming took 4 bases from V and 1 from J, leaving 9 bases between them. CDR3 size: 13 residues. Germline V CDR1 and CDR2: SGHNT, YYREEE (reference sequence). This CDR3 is CASSRGQSYEQYF. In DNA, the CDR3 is TGTGCCAGCAGCCGTGGACAGTCCTACGAGCAGTACTTC.

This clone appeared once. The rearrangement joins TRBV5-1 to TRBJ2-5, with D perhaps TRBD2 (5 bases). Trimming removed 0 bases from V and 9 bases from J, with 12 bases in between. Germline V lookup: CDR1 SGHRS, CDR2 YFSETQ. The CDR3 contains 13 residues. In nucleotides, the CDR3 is TGCGCCAGCAGCTTGGAGGTTTCGAGGGCCCAGTACTTC. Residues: CASSLEVSRAQYF.

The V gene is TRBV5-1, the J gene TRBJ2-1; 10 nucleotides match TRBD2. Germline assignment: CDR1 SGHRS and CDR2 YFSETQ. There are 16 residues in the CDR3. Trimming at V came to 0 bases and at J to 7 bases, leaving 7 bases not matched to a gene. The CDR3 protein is CASSLAGTSEVNEQFF. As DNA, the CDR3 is TGCGCCAGCAGCTTGGCGGGGACTAGCGAGGTGAATGAGCAGTTCTTC.

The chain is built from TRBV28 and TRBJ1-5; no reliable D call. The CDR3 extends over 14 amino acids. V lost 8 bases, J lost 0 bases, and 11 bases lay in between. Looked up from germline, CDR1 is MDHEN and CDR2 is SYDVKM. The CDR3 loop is CASAIAYSNQPQHF. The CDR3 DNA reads TGTGCCAGCGCAATAGCGTATAGCAATCAGCCCCAGCATTTT.

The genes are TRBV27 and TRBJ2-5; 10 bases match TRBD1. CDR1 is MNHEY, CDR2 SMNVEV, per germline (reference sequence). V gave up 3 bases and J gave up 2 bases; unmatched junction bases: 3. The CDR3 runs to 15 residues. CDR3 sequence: CASSFGTGVQETQYF. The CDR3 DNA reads TGTGCCAGCAGTTTCGGGACAGGGGTTCAAGAGACCCAGTACTTC.

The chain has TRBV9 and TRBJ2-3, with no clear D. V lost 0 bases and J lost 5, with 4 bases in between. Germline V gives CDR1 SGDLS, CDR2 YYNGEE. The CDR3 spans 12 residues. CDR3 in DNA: TGTGCCAGCAGCGTAGACGGAGATACGCAGTATTTT. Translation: CASSVDGDTQYF.

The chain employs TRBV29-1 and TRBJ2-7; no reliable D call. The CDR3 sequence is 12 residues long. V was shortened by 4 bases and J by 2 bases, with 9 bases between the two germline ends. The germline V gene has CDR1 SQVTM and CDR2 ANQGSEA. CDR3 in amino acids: CSVAVPPYEQYF. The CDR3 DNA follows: TGCAGCGTTGCCGTCCCACCCTACGAGCAGTACTTC.

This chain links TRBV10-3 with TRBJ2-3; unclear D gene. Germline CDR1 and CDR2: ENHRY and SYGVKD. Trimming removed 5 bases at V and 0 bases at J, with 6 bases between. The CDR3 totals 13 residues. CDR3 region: CAISITSTDTQYF. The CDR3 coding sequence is TGTGCCATCAGTATCACTAGCACAGATACGCAGTATTTT.

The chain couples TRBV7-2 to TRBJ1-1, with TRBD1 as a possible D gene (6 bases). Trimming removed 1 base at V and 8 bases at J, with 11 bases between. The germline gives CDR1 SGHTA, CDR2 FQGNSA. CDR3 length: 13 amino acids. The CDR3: CASSLVSGAEAFF. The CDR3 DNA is TGTGCCAGCAGCTTAGTTTCGGGGGCCGAAGCTTTCTTT.

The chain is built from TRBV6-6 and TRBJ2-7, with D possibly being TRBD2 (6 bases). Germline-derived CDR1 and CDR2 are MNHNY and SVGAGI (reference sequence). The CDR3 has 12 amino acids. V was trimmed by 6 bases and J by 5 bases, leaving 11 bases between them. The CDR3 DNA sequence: TGTGCCAGCAGACGGGAGAAAGACGAGCAGTACTTC. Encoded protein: CASRREKDEQYF.

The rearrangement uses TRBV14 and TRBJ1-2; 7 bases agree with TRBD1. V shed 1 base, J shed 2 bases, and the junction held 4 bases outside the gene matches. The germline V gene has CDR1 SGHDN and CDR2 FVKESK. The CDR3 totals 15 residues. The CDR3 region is CASSQGGTANYGYTF. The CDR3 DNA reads TGTGCCAGCAGCCAAGGGGGGACAGCAAACTATGGCTACACCTTC.

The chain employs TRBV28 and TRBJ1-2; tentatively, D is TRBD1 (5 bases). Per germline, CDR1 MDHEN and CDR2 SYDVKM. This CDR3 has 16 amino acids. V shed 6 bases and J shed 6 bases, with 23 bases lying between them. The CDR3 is CASSDRRGGGFDGYTF. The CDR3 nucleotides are TGTGCCAGCAGCGATAGGCGGGGTGGGGGTTTTGATGGCTACACCTTC.

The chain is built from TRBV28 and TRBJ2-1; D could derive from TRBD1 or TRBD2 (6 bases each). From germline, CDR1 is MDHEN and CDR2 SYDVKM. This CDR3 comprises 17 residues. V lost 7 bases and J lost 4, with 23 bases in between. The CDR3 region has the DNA TGTGCCAGCAAACTTACGGGGGCACGCAGGGGTTACAATGAGCAGTTCTTC. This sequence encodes CASKLTGARRGYNEQFF.

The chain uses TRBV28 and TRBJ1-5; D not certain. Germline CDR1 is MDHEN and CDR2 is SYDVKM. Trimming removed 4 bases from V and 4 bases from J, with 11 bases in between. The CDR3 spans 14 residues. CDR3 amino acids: CASSSGPRNQPQHF. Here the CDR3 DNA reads TGTGCCAGCAGTTCTGGACCCCGGAATCAGCCCCAGCATTTT. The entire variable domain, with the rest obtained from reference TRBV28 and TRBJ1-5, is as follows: DVKVTQSSRYLVKRTGEKVFLECVQDMDHENMFWYRQDPGLGLRLIYFSYDVKMKEKGDIPEGYSVSREKKERFSLILESASTNQTSMYLCASSSGPRNQPQHFGDGTRLSIL.

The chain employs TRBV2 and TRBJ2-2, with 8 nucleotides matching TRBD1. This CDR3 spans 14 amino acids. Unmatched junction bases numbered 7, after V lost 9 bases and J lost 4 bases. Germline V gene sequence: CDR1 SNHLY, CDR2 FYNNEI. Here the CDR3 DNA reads TGTGCCAGGAGGCAGGGGGCGAGCACCGGGGAGCTGTTTTTT. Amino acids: CARRQGASTGELFF. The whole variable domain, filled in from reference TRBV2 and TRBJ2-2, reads EPEVTQTPSHQVTQMGQEVILRCVPISNHLYFYWYRQILGQKVEFLVSFYNNEISEKSEIFDDQFSVERPDGSNFTLKIRSTKLEDSAMYFCARRQGASTGELFFGEGSRLTVL.

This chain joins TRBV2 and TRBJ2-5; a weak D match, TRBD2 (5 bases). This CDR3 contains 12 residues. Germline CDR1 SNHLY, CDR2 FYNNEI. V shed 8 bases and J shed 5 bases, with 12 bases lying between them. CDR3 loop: CASGSGEETQYF. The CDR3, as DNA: TGTGCCAGCGGGAGTGGGGAGGAGACCCAGTACTTC.

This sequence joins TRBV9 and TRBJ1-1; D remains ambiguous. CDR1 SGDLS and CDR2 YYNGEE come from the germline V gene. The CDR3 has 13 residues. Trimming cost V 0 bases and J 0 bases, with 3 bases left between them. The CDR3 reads CASSVAVNTEAFF. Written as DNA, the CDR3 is TGTGCCAGCAGCGTAGCAGTGAACACTGAAGCTTTCTTT.

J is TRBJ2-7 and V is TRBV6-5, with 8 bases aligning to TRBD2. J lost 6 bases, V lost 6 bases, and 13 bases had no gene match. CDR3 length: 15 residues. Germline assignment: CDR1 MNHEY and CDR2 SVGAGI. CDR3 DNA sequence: TGTGCCAGCAGACCAGGCGGGACTAGGATCGGCGAGCAGTACTTC. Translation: CASRPGGTRIGEQYF.